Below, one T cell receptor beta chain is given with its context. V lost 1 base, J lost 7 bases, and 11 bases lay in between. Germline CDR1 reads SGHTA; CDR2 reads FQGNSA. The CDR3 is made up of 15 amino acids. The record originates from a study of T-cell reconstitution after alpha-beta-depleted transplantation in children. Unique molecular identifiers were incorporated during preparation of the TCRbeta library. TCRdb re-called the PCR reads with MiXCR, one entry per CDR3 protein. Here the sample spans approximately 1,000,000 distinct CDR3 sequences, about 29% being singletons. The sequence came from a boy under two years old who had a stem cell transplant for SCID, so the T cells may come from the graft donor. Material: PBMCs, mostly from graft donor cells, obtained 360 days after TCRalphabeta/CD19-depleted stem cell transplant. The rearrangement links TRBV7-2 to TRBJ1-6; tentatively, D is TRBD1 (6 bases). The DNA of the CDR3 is TGTGCCAGCAGCTTAGGGCCGGGGGCGAATTCACCCCTCCACTTT. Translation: CASSLGPGANSPLHF.